This T cell receptor beta chain was documented in a study of T cell responses to AZD1222 COVID-19 vaccine (TCRdb year 2021). General notes on the study: TCR sequencing covered fewer than 250 trial participants: about 210 given two doses of AZD1222 and 26 given two doses of MenACWY control vaccine. Trial participants were enrolled into age subgroups of 18-55, 56-69 and 70-plus years, which contained about 150, 28 and 57 TCR-sequenced participants, respectively.

This specimen's time point label, interpreted: about 28 days (+/-7) after the second vaccine dose. Read against the paper, the sample's treatment or condition label means: meningococcal conjugate vaccine given as trial control. Vaccinee samples were obtained from the UK trials COV001 and COV002, which included a single-blind randomized controlled phase 2/3 trial of AZD1222 (ChAdOx1 nCoV-19) in healthy adults. For TCRbeta chain sequencing, PBMC samples from trial participants were taken at day 0 and at day 28 after the second dose. The CDR3 regions of human TCRbeta chains were analyzed by immunosequencing. Per the original workflow: Repertoire TCRs were checked for matches against a reference library of SARS-CoV-2-specific TCRs that had been generated using the MIRA antigen-specificity platform. Breadth meant the fraction of unique TCRs that were SARS-CoV-2-associated, whereas depth meant the fraction of total T cells that were SARS-CoV-2-associated. Each spike-specific TCR was assigned to its reactive spike region and to a CD4 or CD8 class using the MIRA data. Log10-transformed breadth and depth values were compared by one-way ANOVA with Sidak's multiple comparisons tests. The immuneACCESS repertoire file appears here via TCRdb, limited to in-frame rearrangements. These files lack a portion of the clones; in checked studies, under half of the deficit traces to unresolved V genes, and the cause of the others is not known. V and J calls and clone size are given by that table; D and trimming were obtained from the DNA. The sample yields some 150,000 clones; approximately 88% were counted once. Under 5.5% of the sample rests with the top ten.

The research as a whole found: Spike-specific TCR breadth and depth rose significantly after two AZD1222 doses compared with day 0 and with MenACWY recipients. Most participants were white British and females outnumbered males, and the authors suggested that clonal diversity may have been underestimated. The 56-69-year group was small, and its depth increase did not reach significance, likely because of low power. Because no day 14 peak-response samples were available, the repertoires could be characterized only after the peak T cell response. Reportedly, almost half of the unique spike-specific TCRs recognized epitopes lying outside the regions that are mutated in the B.1.351 and B.1.1.7 variants. Conclusions about previously exposed vaccinees were limited because only a handful of AZD1222 recipients were SARS-CoV-2 seropositive at baseline. CD4 TCRs associated with the vaccine covered the entire spike protein, and the dominant responses were in regions 160-218 and 743-854.

With regard to this clone: Its antigen is not yet known. Per-base quality was not reported, and no clone a single base away is much larger than it.

The clonotype originates from an adult who received the MenACWY meningococcal vaccine as a control. Source: peripheral blood, taken 28 days after the second dose of the MenACWY control vaccine.

The CDR3 protein: CASRTRDRSYLSGNTIYF. The DNA is as follows: TGTGCCAGCAGGACCCGGGACAGGTCCTACCTCTCTGGAAACACCATATATTTT. This chain is built from TRBV28 and TRBJ1-3; 8 central bases correspond to TRBD1. CDR1 and CDR2, per the germline V gene, are MDHEN and SYDVKM. Trimming accounts for 6 bases at V and 0 bases at J, while the number of junction bases matched to no gene is 13. Measured from the cysteine to the phenylalanine, the CDR3 is 18 residues long. The kept DNA is CDR3 alone, 54 bases in frame from the first base.